This TCR beta chain was sequenced in a study of blood T cell repertoires in COVID-19. Study background: The United States, Italy and Spain provided the acute and convalescent COVID-19 samples. T cells, B-cell-depleted T cells, or PBMCs supplied cDNA or gDNA.

The junction had 5 bases not matched to a gene; V was cut back by 10 bases and J by 1 base. This CDR3 is 13 amino acids long. Germline CDR1 is SEHNR and CDR2 is FQNEAQ (reference sequence). Per the original methods: Nucleated cell number was recorded as an estimate derived from reference gene primer amplification. Assay used: immunoSEQ multiplex PCR; TCRdb lists only in-frame clones, some missing. That table furnishes V, J and clone size, whereas the DNA furnished D and trimming. The sample lists 200,000 to 250,000 clones, roughly 81% seen once, with roughly 4% in the top ten. This clone was counted a single time.

The clonotype comes from a man aged 45-65 years with acute or convalescent COVID-19. The V gene is TRBV7-9, the J gene TRBJ2-3, with 7 bases matching TRBD2. Material for sequencing was peripheral blood. CDR3 protein: CANREVGTDTQYF. The CDR3 bases are TGTGCCAACCGGGAGGTCGGCACAGATACGCAGTATTTT.